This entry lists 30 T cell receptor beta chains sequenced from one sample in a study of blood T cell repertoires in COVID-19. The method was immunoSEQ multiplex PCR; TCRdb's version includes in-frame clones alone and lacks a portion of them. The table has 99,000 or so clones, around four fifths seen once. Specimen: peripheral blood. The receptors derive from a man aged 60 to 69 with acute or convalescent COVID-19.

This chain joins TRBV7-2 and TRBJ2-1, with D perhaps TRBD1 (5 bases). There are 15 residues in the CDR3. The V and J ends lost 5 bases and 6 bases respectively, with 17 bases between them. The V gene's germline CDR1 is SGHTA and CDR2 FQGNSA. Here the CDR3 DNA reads TGTGCCAGCAGCCCTCGGACAATTATGACCAATGAGCAGTTCTTC. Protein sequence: CASSPRTIMTNEQFF.

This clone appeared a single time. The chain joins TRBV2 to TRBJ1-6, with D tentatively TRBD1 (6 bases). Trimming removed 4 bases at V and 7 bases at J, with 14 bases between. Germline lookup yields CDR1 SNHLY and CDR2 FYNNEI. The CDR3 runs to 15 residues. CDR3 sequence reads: CASSARTERNSPLHF. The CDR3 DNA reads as TGTGCCAGCAGTGCCCGGACAGAGAGAAATTCACCCCTCCACTTT.

The CDR3 sequence is CASSLGAGHNYGYTF. The DNA for the CDR3 is TGTGCCAGCAGCTTGGGAGCAGGCCATAACTATGGCTACACCTTC. This chain joins TRBV5-6 and TRBJ1-2; no firm D call. Trimming took 0 bases from V and 1 from J, leaving 10 bases between them. CDR1 and CDR2 (germline): SGHDT, YYEEEE. The CDR3 contains 15 residues. Full variable domain (missing parts from reference TRBV5-6 and TRBJ1-2): DAGVTQSPTHLIKTRGQQVTLRCSPKSGHDTVSWYQQALGQGPQFIFQYYEEEERQRGNFPDRFSGHQFPNYSSELNVNALLLGDSALYLCASSLGAGHNYGYTFGSGTRLTVV.

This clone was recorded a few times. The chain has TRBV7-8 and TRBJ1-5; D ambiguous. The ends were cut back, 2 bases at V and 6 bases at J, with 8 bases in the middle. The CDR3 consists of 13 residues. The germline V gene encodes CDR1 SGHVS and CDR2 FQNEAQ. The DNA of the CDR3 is TGTGCCAGCAGCTTAAAGACATCTCAGCCCCAGCATTTT. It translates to CASSLKTSQPQHF.

CDR3 amino acids: CASNTGAKNIQYF. The CDR3 coding sequence is TGTGCCAGTAATACGGGTGCCAAAAACATTCAGTACTTC. The rearrangement uses TRBV19 and TRBJ2-4; no firm D call. The CDR3 is made up of 13 amino acids. CDR1 is LNHDA, CDR2 SQIVND, per germline (reference sequence). Trimming shortened V by 7 bases and J by 1 base, and 8 bases separated the two germline ends.

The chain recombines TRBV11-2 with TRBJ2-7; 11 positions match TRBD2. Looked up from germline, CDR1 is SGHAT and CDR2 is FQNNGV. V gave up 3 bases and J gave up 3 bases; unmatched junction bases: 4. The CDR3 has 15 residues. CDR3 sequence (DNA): TGTGCCAGCAGCTTTACTAGCGGGAGATTCTACGAGCAGTACGTC. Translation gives CASSFTSGRFYEQYV.

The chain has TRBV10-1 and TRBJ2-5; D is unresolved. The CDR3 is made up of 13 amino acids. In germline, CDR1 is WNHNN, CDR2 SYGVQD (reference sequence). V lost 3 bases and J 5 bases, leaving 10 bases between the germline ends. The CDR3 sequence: CASSEFSGETQYF. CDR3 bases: TGCGCCAGCAGTGAATTTTCCGGGGAGACCCAGTACTTC.

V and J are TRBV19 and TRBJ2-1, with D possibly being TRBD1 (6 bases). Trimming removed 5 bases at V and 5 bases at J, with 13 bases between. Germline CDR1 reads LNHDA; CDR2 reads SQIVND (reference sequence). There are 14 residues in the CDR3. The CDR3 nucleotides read TGTGCCAGTAGTGTTCGACAGGTGGACAATGAGCAGTTCTTC. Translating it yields CASSVRQVDNEQFF.

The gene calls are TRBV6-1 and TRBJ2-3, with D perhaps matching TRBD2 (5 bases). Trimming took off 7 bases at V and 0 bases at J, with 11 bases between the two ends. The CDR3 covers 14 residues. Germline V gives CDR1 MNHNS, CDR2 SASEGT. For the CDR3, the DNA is TGTGCCAGCACTAGGCGGGTTAGCACAGATACGCAGTATTTT. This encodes CASTRRVSTDTQYF.

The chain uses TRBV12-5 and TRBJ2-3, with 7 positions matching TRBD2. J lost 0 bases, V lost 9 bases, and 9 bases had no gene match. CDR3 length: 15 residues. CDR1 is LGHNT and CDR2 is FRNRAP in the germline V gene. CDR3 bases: TGTGCTAGCTGGGGGGGTTCAACTAGCACAGATACGCAGTATTTT. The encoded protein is CASWGGSTSTDTQYF.

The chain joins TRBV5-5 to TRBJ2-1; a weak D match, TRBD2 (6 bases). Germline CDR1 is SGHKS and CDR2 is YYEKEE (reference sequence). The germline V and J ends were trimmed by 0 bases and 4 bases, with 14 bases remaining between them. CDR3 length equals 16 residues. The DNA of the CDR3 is TGTGCCAGCAGCTTGGGTACCCGGGGGTCTTACAATGAGCAGTTCTTC. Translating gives CASSLGTRGSYNEQFF.

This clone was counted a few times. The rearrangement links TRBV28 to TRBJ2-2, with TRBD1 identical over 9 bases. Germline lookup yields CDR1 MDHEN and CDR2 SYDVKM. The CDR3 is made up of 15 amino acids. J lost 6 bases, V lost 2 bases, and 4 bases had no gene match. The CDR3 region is CASSLAGQGPGELFF. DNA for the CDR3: TGTGCCAGCAGTTTAGCCGGACAGGGGCCCGGGGAGCTGTTTTTT.

DNA for the CDR3: TGTGCCAGCAGCCAGTCTTACAATGAGCAGTTCTTC. It translates to CASSQSYNEQFF. The chain is built from TRBV3-1 (or the pseudogene TRBV3-2) and TRBJ2-1; the D is unclear. The germline V gene has CDR1 LGHDT and CDR2 YNNKEL (reference sequence). This CDR3 has 12 amino acids. V dropped 3 bases and J dropped 4 bases, with 4 bases sitting between them.

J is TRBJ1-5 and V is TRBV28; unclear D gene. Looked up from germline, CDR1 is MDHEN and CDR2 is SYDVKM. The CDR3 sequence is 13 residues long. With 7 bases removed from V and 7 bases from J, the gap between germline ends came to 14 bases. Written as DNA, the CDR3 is TGTGCCAGCACCCGGAGCTCGTCACAGCCCCAGCATTTT. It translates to CASTRSSSQPQHF.

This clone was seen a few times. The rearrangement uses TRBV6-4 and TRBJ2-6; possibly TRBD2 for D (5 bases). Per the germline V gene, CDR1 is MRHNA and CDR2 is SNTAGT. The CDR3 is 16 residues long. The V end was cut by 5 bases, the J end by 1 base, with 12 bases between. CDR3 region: CASSKDWTSGANVLTF. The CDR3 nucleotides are TGTGCCAGCAGTAAAGACTGGACTTCTGGGGCCAACGTCCTGACTTTC.

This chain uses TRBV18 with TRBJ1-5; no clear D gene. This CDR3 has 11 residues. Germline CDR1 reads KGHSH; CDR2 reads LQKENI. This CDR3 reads CAAGGPQPQHF. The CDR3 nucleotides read TGTGCTGCGGGTGGGCCTCAGCCCCAGCATTTT.

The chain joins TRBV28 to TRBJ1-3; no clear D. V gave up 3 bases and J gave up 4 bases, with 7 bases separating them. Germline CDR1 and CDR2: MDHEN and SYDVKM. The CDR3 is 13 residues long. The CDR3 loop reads CASSFLSGNTIYF. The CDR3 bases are TGTGCCAGCAGTTTTCTTTCGGGAAACACCATATATTTT.

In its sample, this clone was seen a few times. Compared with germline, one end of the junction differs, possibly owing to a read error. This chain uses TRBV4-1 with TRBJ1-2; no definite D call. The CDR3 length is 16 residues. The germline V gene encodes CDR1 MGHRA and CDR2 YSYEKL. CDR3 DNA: TGCGCCAGCAGCCATTTTGATCCGGTTTCCCCTGCCCCTTTGCCCTTC. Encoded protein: CASSHFDPVSPAPLPF.

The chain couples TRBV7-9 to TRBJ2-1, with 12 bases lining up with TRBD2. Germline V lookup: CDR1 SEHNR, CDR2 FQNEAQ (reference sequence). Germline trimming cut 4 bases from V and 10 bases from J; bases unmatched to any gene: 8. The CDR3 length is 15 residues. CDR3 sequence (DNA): TGTGCCAGCAGCTACCTAGCGGGAGGGCGCTGGGAGCAGTTCTTC. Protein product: CASSYLAGGRWEQFF.

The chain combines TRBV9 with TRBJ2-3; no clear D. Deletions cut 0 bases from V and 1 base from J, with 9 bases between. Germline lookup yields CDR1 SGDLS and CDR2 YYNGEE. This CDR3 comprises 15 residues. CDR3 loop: CASSVGLKRTDTQYF. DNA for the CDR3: TGTGCCAGCAGCGTAGGTCTTAAGCGCACAGATACGCAGTATTTT.

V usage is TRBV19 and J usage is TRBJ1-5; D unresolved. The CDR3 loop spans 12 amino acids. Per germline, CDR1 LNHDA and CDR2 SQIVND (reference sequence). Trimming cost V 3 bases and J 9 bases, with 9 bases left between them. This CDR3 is CASSIPHWPQHF. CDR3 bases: TGTGCCAGTAGTATTCCCCATTGGCCCCAGCATTTT.

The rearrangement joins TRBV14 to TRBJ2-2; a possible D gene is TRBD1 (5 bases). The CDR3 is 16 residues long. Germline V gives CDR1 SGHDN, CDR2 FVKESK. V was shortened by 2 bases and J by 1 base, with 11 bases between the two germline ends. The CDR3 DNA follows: TGTGCCAGCAGCCAAAGGGGTAGAGGGAACACCGGGGAGCTGTTTTTT. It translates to CASSQRGRGNTGELFF.

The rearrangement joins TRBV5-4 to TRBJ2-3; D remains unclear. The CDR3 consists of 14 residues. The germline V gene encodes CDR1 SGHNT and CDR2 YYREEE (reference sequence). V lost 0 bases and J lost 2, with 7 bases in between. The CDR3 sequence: CASSLAENTDTQYF. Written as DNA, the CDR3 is TGTGCCAGCAGCTTGGCCGAGAACACAGATACGCAGTATTTT.

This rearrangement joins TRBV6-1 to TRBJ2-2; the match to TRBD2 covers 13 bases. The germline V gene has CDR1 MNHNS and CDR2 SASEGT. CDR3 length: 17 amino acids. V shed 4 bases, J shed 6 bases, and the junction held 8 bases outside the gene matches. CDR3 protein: CASSAFRTSGSSGELFF. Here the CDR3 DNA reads TGTGCCAGCAGTGCTTTCCGGACTAGCGGGAGTTCCGGGGAGCTGTTTTTT.

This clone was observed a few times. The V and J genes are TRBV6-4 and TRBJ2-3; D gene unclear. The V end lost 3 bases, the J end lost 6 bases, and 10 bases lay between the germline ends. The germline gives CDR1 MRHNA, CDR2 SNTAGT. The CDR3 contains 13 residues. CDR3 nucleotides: TGTGCCAGCAGTGATTCCTCCTTGGATACGCAGTATTTT. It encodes CASSDSSLDTQYF.

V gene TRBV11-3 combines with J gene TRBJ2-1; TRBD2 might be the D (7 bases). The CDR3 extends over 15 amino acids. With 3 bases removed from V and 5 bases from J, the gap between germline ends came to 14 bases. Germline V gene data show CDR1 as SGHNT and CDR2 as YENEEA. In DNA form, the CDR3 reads TGTGCCAGCAGCTTTAGGGGGGAGGGAGACAATGAGCAGTTCTTC. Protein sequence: CASSFRGEGDNEQFF.

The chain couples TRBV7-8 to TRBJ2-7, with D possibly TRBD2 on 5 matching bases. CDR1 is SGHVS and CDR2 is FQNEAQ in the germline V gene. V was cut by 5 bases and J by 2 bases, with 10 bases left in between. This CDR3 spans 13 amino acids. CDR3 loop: CASSRSATYEQYF. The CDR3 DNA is TGTGCCAGCAGCCGTAGCGCTACCTACGAGCAGTACTTC.

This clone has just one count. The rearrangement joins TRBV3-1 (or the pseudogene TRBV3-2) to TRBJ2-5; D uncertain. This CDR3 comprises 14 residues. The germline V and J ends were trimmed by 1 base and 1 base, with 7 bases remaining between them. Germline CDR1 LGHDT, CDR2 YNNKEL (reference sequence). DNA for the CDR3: TGTGCCAGCAGCCAAGGAGAAACCCAAGAGACCCAGTACTTC. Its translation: CASSQGETQETQYF.

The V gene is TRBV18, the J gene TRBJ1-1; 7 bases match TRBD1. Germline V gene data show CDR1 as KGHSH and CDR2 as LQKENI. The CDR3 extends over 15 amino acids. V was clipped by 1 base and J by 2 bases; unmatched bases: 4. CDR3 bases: TGTGCCAGCTCACCACGGGGACAGAGTAACACTGAAGCTTTCTTT. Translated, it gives CASSPRGQSNTEAFF.

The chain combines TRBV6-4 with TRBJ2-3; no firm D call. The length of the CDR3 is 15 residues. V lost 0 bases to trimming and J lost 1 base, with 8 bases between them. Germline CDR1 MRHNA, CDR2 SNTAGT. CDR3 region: CASSDSLAGTDTQYF. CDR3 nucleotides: TGTGCCAGCAGTGACTCTTTGGCGGGCACAGATACGCAGTATTTT.